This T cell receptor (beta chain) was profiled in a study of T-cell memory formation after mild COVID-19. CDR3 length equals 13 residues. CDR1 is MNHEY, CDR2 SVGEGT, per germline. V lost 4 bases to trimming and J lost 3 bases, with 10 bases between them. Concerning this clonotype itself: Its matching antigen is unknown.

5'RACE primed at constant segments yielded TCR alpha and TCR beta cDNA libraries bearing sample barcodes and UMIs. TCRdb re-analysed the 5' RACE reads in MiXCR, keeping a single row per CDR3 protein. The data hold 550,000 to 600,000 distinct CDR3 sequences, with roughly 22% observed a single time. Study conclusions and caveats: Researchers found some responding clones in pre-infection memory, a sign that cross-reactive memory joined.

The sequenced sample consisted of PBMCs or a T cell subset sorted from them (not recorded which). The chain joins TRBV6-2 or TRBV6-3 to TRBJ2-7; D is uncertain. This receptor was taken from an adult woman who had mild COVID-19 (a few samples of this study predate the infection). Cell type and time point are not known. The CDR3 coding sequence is TGTGCCAGCAGTTTGGTCTCACTCTACGAGCAGTACTTC. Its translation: CASSLVSLYEQYF.